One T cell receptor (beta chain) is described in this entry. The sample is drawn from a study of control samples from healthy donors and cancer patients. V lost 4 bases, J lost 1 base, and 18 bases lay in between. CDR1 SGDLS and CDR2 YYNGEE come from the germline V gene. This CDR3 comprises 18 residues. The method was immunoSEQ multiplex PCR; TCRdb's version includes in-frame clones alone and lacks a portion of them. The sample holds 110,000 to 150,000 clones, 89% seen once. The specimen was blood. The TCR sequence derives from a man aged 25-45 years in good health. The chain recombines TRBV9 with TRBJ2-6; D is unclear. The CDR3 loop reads CASSPKDLSLSGANVLTF. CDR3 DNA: TGTGCCAGCAGCCCAAAAGACTTGTCCCTTTCTGGGGCCAACGTCCTGACTTTC.